This is a list of T cell receptor beta chains from one sample in a study of technical replicates of blood from several donors. Using immunoSEQ multiplex PCR, the repertoire was profiled, and TCRdb retains in-frame clones only, with some absent. This sample has just over 95,000 clones, with approximately 94% found just once. The specimen sequenced was T cells isolated from PBMCs. These receptors all stem from a human donor in good health. CDR3s include the opening cysteine and the closing phenylalanine or tryptophan. D genes are given only for firm matches. The size of a clone is reported for some rows only, either as once, few or many, or as a class for expanded clones.

d_call j_call clone_size v_call cdr3_aa cdr3_nt
. TRBJ1-4 . TRBV28 CASNPGGSANEKLFF TGTGCCAGCAACCCCGGGGGAAGCGCTAATGAAAAACTGTTTTTT
. TRBJ2-7 . TRBV29-1 CSGMGGYEQYF TGCAGCGGAATGGGCGGGTACGAGCAGTACTTC
TRBD2 TRBJ2-5 . TRBV9 CASSLQTSGWETQYF TGTGCCAGCAGCCTTCAGACTAGCGGGTGGGAGACCCAGTACTTC
TRBD2 TRBJ2-7 once TRBV5-1 CASSPSGGTYEQYF TGCGCCAGCAGCCCTAGCGGGGGGACCTACGAGCAGTACTTC
TRBD1 TRBJ1-4 . TRBV5-1 CASSSFRDRGSEKLFF TGCGCCAGCAGCTCATTCCGGGACAGGGGGAGTGAAAAACTGTTTTTT
. TRBJ2-5 . TRBV20-1 CSAIQETQYF TGCAGTGCTATACAAGAGACCCAGTACTTC
TRBD1 TRBJ2-5 . TRBV29-1 CSVPPDRAHPIQETQYF TGCAGCGTCCCCCCCGACAGGGCCCACCCAATCCAAGAGACCCAGTACTTC
TRBD1 TRBJ1-1 . TRBV7-3 CASRSTGTGTTEAFF TGTGCCAGCAGGTCCACCGGGACAGGGACCACTGAAGCTTTCTTT
. TRBJ2-5 . TRBV19 CASSARQLQETQYF TGTGCCAGTAGTGCCCGACAGCTCCAAGAGACCCAGTACTTC
. TRBJ2-4 . TRBV18 CASSPTRQTGHGNIQYF TGTGCCAGCTCACCCACCCGACAGACCGGCCATGGAAACATTCAGTACTTC
. TRBJ1-2 . TRBV11-2 CASSPRVIYYGYTF TGTGCCAGCAGCCCGCGGGTGATTTACTATGGCTACACCTTC
TRBD1 TRBJ2-5 . TRBV5-1 CASSLDRGQETQYF TGCGCCAGCAGCTTGGACAGGGGGCAAGAGACCCAGTACTTC
TRBD1 TRBJ1-4 . TRBV25-1 CASVTGEKLFF TGTGCCAGCGTCACAGGGGAGAAACTGTTTTTT
. TRBJ1-3 . TRBV2 CASSPGFSGNTIYF TGTGCCAGCAGTCCAGGGTTCTCTGGAAACACCATATATTTT
TRBD2 TRBJ2-2 . TRBV19 CASSPPLAGAGTGELFF TGTGCCAGTAGTCCTCCTCTAGCGGGAGCTGGCACCGGGGAGCTGTTTTTT
TRBD1 TRBJ1-1 . TRBV7-9 CASSLKPGQVFTEAFF TGTGCCAGCAGCTTAAAACCGGGACAGGTGTTCACTGAAGCTTTCTTT
TRBD2 TRBJ2-1 . TRBV6-5 CASGTSGSNEQFF TGTGCCAGTGGGACTAGCGGGAGTAATGAGCAGTTCTTC
. TRBJ1-5 . TRBV27 CASSLRGGGQPQHF TGTGCCAGCAGTTTAAGGGGGGGAGGTCAGCCCCAGCATTTT
. TRBJ2-1 . TRBV28 CASSSPGTGSYNEQFF TGTGCCAGCAGTTCCCCCGGGACTGGATCCTACAATGAGCAGTTCTTC
. TRBJ1-2 . TRBV11-1 CASSLAAEIGDYTF TGTGCCAGCAGCTTAGCGGCGGAGATAGGGGACTACACCTTC
. TRBJ1-1 . TRBV7-3 CASSGTQDTEAFF TGTGCCAGCAGCGGGACTCAGGACACTGAAGCTTTCTTT
. TRBJ1-1 . TRBV2 CASSGRTMNTEAFF TGTGCCAGCAGCGGCCGAACTATGAACACTGAAGCTTTCTTT
TRBD2 TRBJ2-1 . TRBV15 CATSPRLAGGRDNEQFF TGTGCCACCAGCCCTCGCCTAGCGGGAGGTAGAGACAATGAGCAGTTCTTC
TRBD1 TRBJ1-1 . TRBV5-1 CASSKTTGGGTEAFF TGCGCCAGCAGCAAGACTACAGGGGGCGGCACTGAAGCTTTCTTT
TRBD1 TRBJ2-7 . TRBV5-1 CASSYGQGEQYF TGCGCCAGCAGCTATGGACAGGGAGAGCAGTACTTC
. TRBJ2-4 . TRBV4-1 CASSQDESGEDIQYF TGCGCCAGCAGCCAAGATGAGTCGGGAGAGGACATTCAGTACTTC
TRBD2 TRBJ2-7 . TRBV6-4 CASSEGTSGGIYEQYF TGTGCCAGCAGTGAGGGGACTAGCGGAGGGATCTACGAGCAGTACTTC
. TRBJ2-3 . TRBV11-2 CASSYRPRSTDTQYF TGTGCCAGCAGCTATCGCCCAAGGAGTACAGATACGCAGTATTTT
TRBD2 TRBJ2-3 . TRBV27 CASSAIAGVLTDTQYF TGTGCCAGCAGTGCGATAGCGGGAGTGCTCACAGATACGCAGTATTTT
. TRBJ2-7 . TRBV5-1 CASSFRRESYEQYF TGCGCCAGCAGCTTTCGACGGGAGTCCTACGAGCAGTACTTC
TRBD1 TRBJ1-1 . TRBV18 CASSPVSQGPEAFF TGTGCCAGCTCACCAGTTTCACAGGGGCCTGAAGCTTTCTTT
TRBD1 TRBJ2-7 . TRBV5-1 CASSLGTGQVSYEQYF TGCGCCAGCAGCCTGGGGACGGGACAGGTCTCCTACGAGCAGTACTTC
. TRBJ2-1 . TRBV28 CASSSISSDSYNEQFF TGTGCCAGCAGTTCTATTTCTAGCGACTCCTACAATGAGCAGTTCTTC
. TRBJ2-7 . TRBV29-1 CSVEDSREGLTLGGEQYF TGCAGCGTTGAAGATAGTCGAGAGGGACTCACGTTGGGGGGCGAGCAGTACTTC
. TRBJ2-1 . TRBV5-1 CASSLGGHYYNEQFF TGCGCCAGCAGCTTGGGGGGACACTACTACAATGAGCAGTTCTTC
. TRBJ2-7 . TRBV6-1 CASSEVHSTYEQYF TGTGCCAGCAGTGAAGTGCACAGCACCTACGAGCAGTACTTC
. TRBJ1-5 . TRBV30 CAWSGRRQPQHF TGTGCCTGGAGTGGACGGAGGCAGCCCCAGCATTTT
. TRBJ1-2 . TRBV5-4 CASSLAVYGYTF TGTGCCAGCAGCTTGGCGGTCTATGGCTACACCTTC
. TRBJ2-2 . TRBV2 CASSAELNTGELFF TGTGCCAGCAGTGCCGAACTGAACACCGGGGAGCTGTTTTTT
. TRBJ1-1 . TRBV10-3 CAISEATLSSEAFF TGTGCCATCAGTGAGGCGACATTAAGTTCTGAAGCTTTCTTT
. TRBJ1-2 . TRBV7-8 CASSYRASNGYTF TGTGCCAGCAGCTACAGGGCCTCAAATGGCTACACCTTC
TRBD2 TRBJ2-5 . TRBV6-1 CASGKTSGDQETQYF TGTGCCAGCGGGAAGACTAGCGGGGACCAAGAGACCCAGTACTTC
TRBD2 TRBJ2-1 . TRBV28 CASSGIAGSSYNEQFF TGTGCCAGCAGTGGGATAGCGGGAAGCTCCTACAATGAGCAGTTCTTC
TRBD2 TRBJ2-1 . TRBV19 CASRKPAGGVNEQFF TGTGCCAGTAGGAAACCCGCGGGAGGTGTGAATGAGCAGTTCTTC
TRBD1 TRBJ2-3 once TRBV6-1 CASMEQGVSTDTQYF TGTGCCAGCATGGAACAGGGGGTTAGCACAGATACGCAGTATTTT
. TRBJ2-2 . TRBV6-6 CASSFQGQPNTGELFF TGTGCCAGCAGTTTCCAGGGGCAGCCGAACACCGGGGAGCTGTTTTTT